This TCR beta chain was documented in a study of cytomegalovirus exposure and HLA in healthy donors. About this clone: Its antigen is currently unknown.

Germline V lookup: CDR1 SNHLY, CDR2 FYNNEI. The V end lost 1 base, the J end lost 2 bases, and 9 bases lay between the germline ends. This CDR3 region has 15 residues. PCR employed 60 Vbeta and 13 Jbeta primers. Clones were read by immunoSEQ multiplex PCR, and TCRdb kept only the in-frame ones, dropping some. The sample has roughly 100,000 clones; 60% to 85% are singletons. Study-level results: Later analysis indicated greater clonal expansion among HLA-associated TCR beta chains than among equally common other chains.

All the people who gave samples were healthy bone marrow donors. Sequences were obtained from PBMCs. The V call is TRBV2, the J call TRBJ1-5; D perhaps matches TRBD1 (5 bases). This clonotype was sampled from a female donor in good health and CMV-seropositive. DNA of the CDR3: TGTGCCAGCAGTGAAGAATTAGGGGGCAATCAGCCCCAGCATTTT. This codes for CASSEELGGNQPQHF.